Following are 10 T cell receptor beta chains from one sample sequenced in a study of T cells after yellow fever vaccination. TCRdb ran MiXCR on the 5' RACE reads and lists one entry per CDR3 protein. Of about 580,000 distinct CDR3 sequences in the sample, around 17% were seen once. The sample was PBMCs, taken less than 6 days after the first yellow fever vaccination. These receptor sequences come from a man aged 18 to 35 who received the YFV17D yellow fever vaccine.

In its sample, this clonotype was seen a few times. The rearrangement joins TRBV27 to TRBJ1-5; TRBD1 matches at 9 bases. The ends lost 6 bases at V and 2 bases at J; junction bases unmatched: 17. The germline V gene encodes CDR1 MNHEY and CDR2 SMNVEV (reference sequence). This CDR3 has 19 amino acids. This chain's CDR3 is CASSIGGDRAGWCNQPQHF. The CDR3 coding sequence is TGTGCCAGCAGCATTGGCGGGGACAGGGCAGGTTGGTGCAATCAGCCCCAGCATTTT.

The chain has TRBV7-9 and TRBJ2-2; the D gene is possibly TRBD2 (5 bases). In germline, CDR1 is SEHNR, CDR2 FQNEAQ (reference sequence). Between the trimmed V and J ends, which lost 0 bases and 1 base, there was a span of 6 bases. The CDR3 totals 15 residues. CDR3: CASSLAEGNTGELFF. In nucleotides, the CDR3 is TGTGCCAGCAGCTTAGCTGAGGGGAACACCGGGGAGCTGTTTTTT.

V usage is TRBV27 and J usage is TRBJ1-5; no clear D gene. The CDR3 runs to 15 residues. Deletions cut 4 bases from V and 4 bases from J, with 14 bases between. The germline V gene has CDR1 MNHEY and CDR2 SMNVEV (reference sequence). This chain's CDR3 is CASSSMDWTNQPQHF. The CDR3 DNA is TGTGCCAGCAGTTCCATGGATTGGACGAATCAGCCCCAGCATTTT.

Only a few counts were recorded for this clonotype. The chain combines TRBV29-1 with TRBJ1-4; no firm D call. CDR3 length: 11 amino acids. Per the germline V gene, CDR1 is SQVTM and CDR2 is ANQGSEA. V lost 6 bases and J 8 bases, leaving 10 bases between the germline ends. CDR3: CSVHVGEKLFF. CDR3 bases: TGCAGCGTCCACGTAGGCGAAAAACTGTTTTTT.

The table lists this clonotype with a few counts. The chain uses TRBV7-8 and TRBJ2-7; perhaps TRBD1 as D (6 bases). The CDR3 is 12 amino acids. Germline CDR1 reads SGHVS; CDR2 reads FQNEAQ. Trimming removed 5 bases at V and 3 bases at J, with 8 bases between. The CDR3 nucleotides are TGTGCCAGCAGCGCAGGGGACTACGAGCAGTACGTC. This codes for CASSAGDYEQYV.

The chain uses TRBV20-1 and TRBJ2-5; 7 bases match TRBD2. The CDR3 covers 14 residues. Germline V gene sequence: CDR1 DFQATT, CDR2 SNEGSKA (reference sequence). The ends lost 5 bases at V and 2 bases at J; junction bases unmatched: 8. The CDR3 spells CSAAPPGGQETQYF. CDR3 coding DNA: TGCAGTGCTGCCCCCCCGGGGGGTCAAGAGACCCAGTACTTC.

This chain joins TRBV5-1 and TRBJ2-5; 12 bases line up with TRBD2. The CDR3 sequence is 16 residues long. Germline V gene sequence: CDR1 SGHRS, CDR2 YFSETQ. V lost 2 bases and J lost 3; bases outside the gene matches: 5. DNA for the CDR3: TGCGCCAGCAGCTTCGGGGCTAGCGGGGGGGAAGAGACCCAGTACTTC. Translation: CASSFGASGGEETQYF.

This clonotype was seen only a few times. V gene TRBV7-2 combines with J gene TRBJ1-2; the match to TRBD1 covers 8 bases. Germline V gene data show CDR1 as SGHTA and CDR2 as FQGNSA. Trimming at V came to 3 bases and at J to 5 bases, leaving 5 bases not matched to a gene. This CDR3 is built from 14 residues. Written as DNA, the CDR3 is TGTGCCAGCAGCTTCGACAGGGGCCCGTATGGCTACACCTTC. Translated, it gives CASSFDRGPYGYTF.

Only a few counts were recorded for this clonotype. The CDR3 DNA is TGCAGTGCCGCGAGGGACAGTAATCAGCCCCAGCATTTT. As protein: CSAARDSNQPQHF. The V gene is TRBV20-1, the J gene TRBJ1-5; 7 nucleotides align to TRBD1. V lost 6 bases, J lost 4 bases, and 6 bases stayed unmatched. The CDR3 runs to 13 residues. CDR1 is DFQATT and CDR2 is SNEGSKA in the germline V gene (reference sequence).

CDR3 region: CASREQGGSQFF. CDR3 in DNA: TGTGCCAGCAGAGAACAGGGGGGATCCCAGTTCTTC. The chain uses TRBV7-2 and TRBJ2-1, with 8 bases aligning to TRBD1. From germline, CDR1 is SGHTA and CDR2 FQGNSA. The CDR3 runs 12 residues. V lost 6 bases, J lost 13 bases, and 8 bases stayed unmatched. The whole variable domain, remainder taken from reference TRBV7-2 and TRBJ2-1, is GAGVSQSPSNKVTEKGKDVELRCDPISGHTALYWYRQSLGQGLEFLIYFQGNSAPDKSGLPSDRFSAERTGGSVSTLTIQRTQQEDSAVYLCASREQGGSQFFGPGTRLTVL.